This TCR beta chain derives from a study of Ad26.COV2.S vaccination and SARS-CoV-2 variants (dated by TCRdb to about 2021). Study-wide context: Donors in the vaccine arm were drawn from COV1001, a phase I-IIa trial of Ad26.COV2.S in healthy adults that was multicentre, randomized, double-blind and placebo-controlled. Blinding of investigators to trial group allocation was maintained during experiments and outcome assessment. Trial participants were randomized into five groups of five, in which low-dose or high-dose Ad26.COV2.S was given once or twice, or placebo was given on both occasions. Ad26.COV2.S was administered intramuscularly at 5 x 10^10 or 1 x 10^11 viral particles, either as a single shot or as two shots given 56 days apart. TCRbeta repertoire sequencing served as the tool for gauging how specific and how broad the SARS-CoV-2-reactive T cell receptors were following Ad26.COV2.S vaccination. A total of 32 samples were included in the TCR-sequenced set, comprising roughly 20 Ad26.COV2.S vaccine recipients, 5 placebo recipients and 8 SARS-CoV-2 convalescent individuals. The investigation overall reported the following: The study was not powered to compare responses between vaccine doses or regimens. Vaccine and placebo recipients had comparable non-spike TCR breadth, which fits with the vaccine containing only spike. Higher spike-specific TCR breadth was observed in Ad26.COV2.S recipients than in placebo recipients (P = 0.0014). The authors noted that the TCR breadth and depth analyses may have underestimated total T cell responses. After vaccination, spike-specific CD8+ and CD4+ T cell responses were reported to show substantial breadth.

The immunoSEQ Assay was the method used to sequence TCRbeta CDR3 regions. After extraction, genomic DNA underwent amplification by bias-controlled multiplex PCR, followed by high-throughput sequencing. The original pipeline was this. To quantify the absolute abundance of every unique TCRbeta CDR3 region, sequences were collapsed and filtered. Usable DNA was measured by amplifying reference genes present in all nucleated cells, and TCRbeta template counts were normalized to that usable DNA to estimate T cell fraction. Repertoire TCRs were annotated as SARS-CoV-2-specific when V gene, CDR3 amino acid sequence and J gene were exactly matched to a known reactive TCR set. The reference SARS-CoV-2 TCR set was derived from MIRA and filtered for enrichment in COVID-19-positive ImmuneCODE repertoires, a step that removed public or cross-reactive TCRs. Using the MIRA antigens, annotated TCRs were further analysed by specific ORF or by position within an ORF. Breadth was defined as annotated unique rearrangements over total unique productive rearrangements; depth was the summed frequency of those rearrangements. Group comparisons of TCR breadth used two-sided Wilcoxon rank-sum tests. In TCRdb, the immuneACCESS table is reduced to in-frame sequences with V and J assigned. These tables do not hold every clone; where another copy was compared, an unresolved V gene accounts for under half, and the others remain unexplained. V and J calls and clone size come straight from that table; D and trimming were deduced from the DNA. For this sample the table gives some 250,000 clones, of which roughly 90% were detected only once. The top ten hold approximately 12% of the sample.

In the case of this clone: This receptor's antigen is unknown. Base qualities are not provided; no much larger clone lies one nucleotide away.

Interpreted using the paper, the treatment or condition label stands for: approximately 18 received Ad26.COV2.S at low or high dose, single or two shots; several received placebo; per-sample allocation not given. Repertoires of vaccine and placebo recipients were sequenced from samples taken on day 63 after the first injection. In Cohort 1b, 25 adults aged 18-55 years were enrolled at a single site in Boston, USA, between 29 July and 7 August 2020. Ad26.COV2.S was a replication-incompetent adenovirus type 26 vector expressing a prefusion-stabilized SARS-CoV-2 spike protein from the original Wuhan strain. The TCR was taken from a person between 18 and 59 years old who received the Ad26.COV2.S COVID-19 vaccine or a placebo. The sample consisted of peripheral blood, taken in a trial of Ad26.COV2.S vaccine versus placebo.

The nucleotides are TGTGCCAGCAGCTCCGGGGGAGGACCGAACACCGGGGAGCTGTTTTTT. It translates as CASSSGGGPNTGELFF. The sequence links TRBV7-6 to TRBJ2-2; TRBD2 could be the D gene, as 6 bases match. From a lookup of the germline V gene, CDR1 and CDR2 are SGHVS and FNYEAQ. V is pared back by 4 bases and J by 0 bases, with 12 bases lying between the germline termini. There are 16 amino acids in the CDR3, from cysteine to phenylalanine inclusive. The kept DNA is CDR3 alone, 48 bases in frame from the first base. The entire variable domain, with the stretches around the CDR3 drawn from the reference TRBV7-6 and TRBJ2-2 proteins, is GAGVSQSPRYKVTKRGQDVALRCDPISGHVSLYWYRQALGQGPEFLTYFNYEAQQDKSGLPNDRFSAERPEGSISTLTIQRTEQRDSAMYRCASSSGGGPNTGELFFGEGSRLTVL.